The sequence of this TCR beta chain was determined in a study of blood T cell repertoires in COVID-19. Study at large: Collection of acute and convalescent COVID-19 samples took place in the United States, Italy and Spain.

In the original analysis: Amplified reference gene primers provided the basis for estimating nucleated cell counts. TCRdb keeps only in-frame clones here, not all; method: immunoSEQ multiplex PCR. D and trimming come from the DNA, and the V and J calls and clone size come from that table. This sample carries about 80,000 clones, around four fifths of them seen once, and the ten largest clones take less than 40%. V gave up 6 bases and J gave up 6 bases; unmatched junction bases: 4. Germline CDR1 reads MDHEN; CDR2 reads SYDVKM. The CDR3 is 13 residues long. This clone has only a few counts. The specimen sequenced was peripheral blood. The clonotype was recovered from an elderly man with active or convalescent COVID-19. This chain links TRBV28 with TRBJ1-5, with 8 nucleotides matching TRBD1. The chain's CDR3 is CASRPTGVQPQHF. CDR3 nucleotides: TGTGCCAGCAGGCCGACAGGGGTTCAGCCCCAGCATTTT.